This T cell receptor beta chain originates from a study of blood T cell repertoires in COVID-19. At the level of the study: Some COVID-19 samples were acute and others convalescent; all came from the United States, Italy and Spain. T cells, B-cell-depleted T cells, or PBMCs provided the cDNA or gDNA that served as material.

The table lists this clone with a few counts. In the original workflow: How many nucleated cells were present was estimated from reference gene primer amplification. Clones were read by immunoSEQ multiplex PCR, and TCRdb kept only the in-frame ones, dropping some. The V and J calls and the clone size are those of that table, but D and trimming were determined from the DNA. The data show about 220,000 clones, with about 86% seen just once and about 2.3% held by the top ten. The CDR3 has 15 amino acids. CDR1 is MNHEY, CDR2 SVGAGI, per germline. V dropped 7 bases and J dropped 1 base, with 15 bases sitting between them.

This chain joins TRBV6-5 and TRBJ2-3; no definite D call. The TCR originated in an older woman with acute or convalescent COVID-19. Material: peripheral blood. Here the CDR3 DNA reads TGTGCCAGCAAAAAGACTGCACACGGCACAGATACGCAGTATTTT. As protein: CASKKTAHGTDTQYF.